This TCR beta chain was recorded in a study of Ad26.COV2.S vaccination and SARS-CoV-2 variants. Study details: Ad26.COV2.S was injected intramuscularly once or twice, 56 days apart. Findings and caveats of the study: Spike-specific TCR breadth in vaccine recipients exceeded that seen in placebo recipients.

Concerning this clone: Its specificity is not known.

This CDR3 is 16 amino acids long. Trimming cost V 1 base and J 1 base, with 11 bases left between them. Germline values: CDR1 SGHNT, CDR2 YENEEA. Sample treatment: roughly 19 received Ad26.COV2.S at low or high dose, single or two shots; five or six received placebo; per-sample allocation not given. Sampling occurred on day 63 after the first vaccine or placebo injection. Repertoires were generated with immunoSEQ multiplex PCR, while TCRdb's copy carries only in-frame clones and drops some. The sample comprises some 390,000 clones, around 85% of which are singletons, and approximately 3.7% rests with the top ten.

The TCR originated in a person between 18 and 60 years old who received the Ad26.COV2.S COVID-19 vaccine or a placebo. Sequenced material: peripheral blood, taken in a trial of Ad26.COV2.S vaccine versus placebo. This chain uses TRBV11-3 with TRBJ2-1; a possible D gene is TRBD1 (5 bases). CDR3 region: CASSLGQGLSYNEQFF. The CDR3 DNA sequence: TGTGCCAGCAGCTTAGGTCAGGGTCTTTCCTACAATGAGCAGTTCTTC. The full variable domain, its missing parts supplied by reference TRBV11-3 and TRBJ2-1, is EAGVVQSPRYKIIEKKQPVAFWCNPISGHNTLYWYLQNLGQGPELLIRYENEEAVDDSQLPKDRFSAERLKGVDSTLKIQPAELGDSAVYLCASSLGQGLSYNEQFFGPGTRLTVL.